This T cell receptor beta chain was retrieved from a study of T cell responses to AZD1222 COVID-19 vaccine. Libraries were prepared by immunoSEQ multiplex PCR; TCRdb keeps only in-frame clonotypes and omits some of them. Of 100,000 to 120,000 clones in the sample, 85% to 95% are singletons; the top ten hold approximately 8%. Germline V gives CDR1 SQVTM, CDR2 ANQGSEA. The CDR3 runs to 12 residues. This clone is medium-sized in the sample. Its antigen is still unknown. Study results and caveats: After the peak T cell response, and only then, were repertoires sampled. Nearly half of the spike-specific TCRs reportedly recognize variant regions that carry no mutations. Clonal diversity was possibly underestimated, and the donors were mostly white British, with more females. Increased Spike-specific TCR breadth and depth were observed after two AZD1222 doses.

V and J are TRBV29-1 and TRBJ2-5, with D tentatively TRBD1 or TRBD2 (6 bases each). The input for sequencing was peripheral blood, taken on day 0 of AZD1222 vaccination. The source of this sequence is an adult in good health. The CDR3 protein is CSATEGVETQYF. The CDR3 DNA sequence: TGCAGTGCCACGGAGGGGGTAGAGACCCAGTACTTC.